The TCR beta chain described here comes from a study of cytomegalovirus exposure and HLA in healthy donors. About the research overall: HLA-typed donors contributed about 85 million unique TCRs, which were held in an early data release. Regarding the study as a whole: In an earlier analysis, about 87% or about 30%: the productive usage of most TCR beta V segments. Accurate HLA-A and HLA-B prediction from TCR beta sequences was reported for most subjects.

V dropped 2 bases and J dropped 5 bases, with 15 bases sitting between them. Per germline, CDR1 SGHAT and CDR2 FQNNGV. This CDR3 spans 15 amino acids. This clone was picked up a small number of times. What it recognizes is unknown. 13 Jbeta primers and 60 Vbeta primers were used for the PCR. Repertoires were generated with immunoSEQ multiplex PCR, while TCRdb's copy carries only in-frame clones and drops some. The data show 75,000 or so clones, 65% to 70% seen once. The V gene is TRBV11-2, the J gene TRBJ2-5; perhaps TRBD1 as D (6 bases). The origin of this receptor is a man aged 35 to 55 in good health and CMV-seropositive. Sequencing input: PBMCs. This CDR3 reads CASSLWVQGRETQYF. The CDR3 nucleotides read TGTGCCAGCAGCTTATGGGTACAGGGCCGGGAGACCCAGTACTTC.